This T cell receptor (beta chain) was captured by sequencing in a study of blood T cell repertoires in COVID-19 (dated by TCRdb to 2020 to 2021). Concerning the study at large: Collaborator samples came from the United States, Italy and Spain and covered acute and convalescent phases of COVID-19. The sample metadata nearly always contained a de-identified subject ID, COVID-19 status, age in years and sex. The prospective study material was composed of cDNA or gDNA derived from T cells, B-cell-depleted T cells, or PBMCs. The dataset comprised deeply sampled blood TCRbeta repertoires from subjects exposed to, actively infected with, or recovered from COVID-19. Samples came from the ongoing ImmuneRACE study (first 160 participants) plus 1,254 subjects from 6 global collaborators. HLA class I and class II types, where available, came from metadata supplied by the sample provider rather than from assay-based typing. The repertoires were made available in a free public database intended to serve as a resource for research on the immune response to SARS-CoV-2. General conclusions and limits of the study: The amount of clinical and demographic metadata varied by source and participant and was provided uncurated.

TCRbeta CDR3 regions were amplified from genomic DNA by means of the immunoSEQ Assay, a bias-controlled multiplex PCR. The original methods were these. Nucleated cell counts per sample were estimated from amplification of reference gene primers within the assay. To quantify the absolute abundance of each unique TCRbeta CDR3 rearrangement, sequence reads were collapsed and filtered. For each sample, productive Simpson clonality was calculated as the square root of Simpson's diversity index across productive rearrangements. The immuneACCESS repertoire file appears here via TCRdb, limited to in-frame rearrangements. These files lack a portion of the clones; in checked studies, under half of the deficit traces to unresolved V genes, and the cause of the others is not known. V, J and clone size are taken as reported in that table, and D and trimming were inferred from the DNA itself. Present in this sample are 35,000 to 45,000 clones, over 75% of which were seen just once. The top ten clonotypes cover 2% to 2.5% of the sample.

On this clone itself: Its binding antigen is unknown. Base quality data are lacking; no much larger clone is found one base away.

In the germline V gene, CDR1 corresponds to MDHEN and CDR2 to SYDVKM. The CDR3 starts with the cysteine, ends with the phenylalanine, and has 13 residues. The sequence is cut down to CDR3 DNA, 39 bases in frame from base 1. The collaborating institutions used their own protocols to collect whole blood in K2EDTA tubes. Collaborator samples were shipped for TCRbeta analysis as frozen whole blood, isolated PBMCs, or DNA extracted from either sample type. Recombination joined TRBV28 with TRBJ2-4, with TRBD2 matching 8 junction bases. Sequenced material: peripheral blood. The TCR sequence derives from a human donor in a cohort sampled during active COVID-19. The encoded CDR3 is CASLGAGVNIQYF. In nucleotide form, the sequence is TGTGCGTCCCTGGGAGCGGGGGTGAACATTCAGTACTTC.